This entry is about one T cell receptor (beta chain). Per the germline V gene, CDR1 is SQVTM and CDR2 is ANQGSEA. Trimming left V 8 bases short and J 0 bases short, with 10 bases between. There are 12 residues in the CDR3. Clones were read by immunoSEQ multiplex PCR, and TCRdb kept only the in-frame ones, dropping some. The table includes fewer than 110,000 clones, around 80% detected once. The sample is drawn from a study of blood T cell repertoires in COVID-19. Looking at the study overall: Samples came from the United States, Italy and Spain, spanning acute and convalescent COVID-19. In each case, the material was cDNA or gDNA derived from T cells, B-cell-depleted T cells, or PBMCs.

The chain employs TRBV29-1 and TRBJ1-2; D uncertain. The sequence was obtained from a man aged 70 or older with acute or convalescent COVID-19. The specimen sequenced was peripheral blood. CDR3: CSYTPANYGYTF. The CDR3 DNA reads TGCAGCTACACGCCAGCTAACTATGGCTACACCTTC.